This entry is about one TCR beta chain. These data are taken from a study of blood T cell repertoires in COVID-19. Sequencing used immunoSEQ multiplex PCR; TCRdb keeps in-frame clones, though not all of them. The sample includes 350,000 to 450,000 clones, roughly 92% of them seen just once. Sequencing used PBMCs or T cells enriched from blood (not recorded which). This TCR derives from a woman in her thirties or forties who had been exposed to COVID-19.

In DNA, the CDR3 is TGTGCCAGCAAGGGGCCGACTGGACAGGGGTTGAGTACAGATACGCAGTATTTT. Its protein is CASKGPTGQGLSTDTQYF. The V and J genes are TRBV5-4 and TRBJ2-3, with 9 bases aligning to TRBD1. Germline assignment: CDR1 SGHNT and CDR2 YYREEE (reference sequence). CDR3 length: 18 residues. The J segment lost 3 bases and the V segment lost 6 bases, leaving 17 bases of the junction unmatched.